This T cell receptor beta chain was retrieved from a study of CD8+ T cells in alopecia areata. Study overall: In an open-label trial, patients got 5 to 10 mg tofacitinib twice daily. Disease severity was quantified as SALT score of affected scalp area.

Findings and limits, study-wide: Greater clonality was observed in lesional scalp samples, especially alopecia totalis/universalis, versus normal scalp.

Following RNA extraction, reverse transcription yielded cDNA that acted as the sequencing template. Profiled with immunoSEQ multiplex PCR; TCRdb holds only in-frame clones, not every one. The sample includes more than 200,000 clones, 64% seen only once; the top ten take around 4.2%. Documented treatment: oral pan-JAK inhibitor, 5-10 mg twice daily. In alopecia areata patients, both lesional scalp punch biopsies and peripheral blood were collected. As regards this clone: Its matching antigen is unknown.

Trimming shortened V by 6 bases and J by 0 bases, and 12 bases separated the two germline ends. The CDR3 is 16 amino acids. Germline CDR1 and CDR2: MGHDK and SYGVNS. The origin of this receptor is a human donor with alopecia areata. The sample was CD4+ T cells sorted from blood, taken at week 4, from a patient treated with tofacitinib. V gene TRBV25-1 combines with J gene TRBJ2-6, with no clear D. CDR3 amino acids: CASRSTRSSGANVLTF. The CDR3 region has the DNA TGTGCCAGCAGATCGACGAGGAGCTCTGGGGCCAACGTCCTGACTTTC.